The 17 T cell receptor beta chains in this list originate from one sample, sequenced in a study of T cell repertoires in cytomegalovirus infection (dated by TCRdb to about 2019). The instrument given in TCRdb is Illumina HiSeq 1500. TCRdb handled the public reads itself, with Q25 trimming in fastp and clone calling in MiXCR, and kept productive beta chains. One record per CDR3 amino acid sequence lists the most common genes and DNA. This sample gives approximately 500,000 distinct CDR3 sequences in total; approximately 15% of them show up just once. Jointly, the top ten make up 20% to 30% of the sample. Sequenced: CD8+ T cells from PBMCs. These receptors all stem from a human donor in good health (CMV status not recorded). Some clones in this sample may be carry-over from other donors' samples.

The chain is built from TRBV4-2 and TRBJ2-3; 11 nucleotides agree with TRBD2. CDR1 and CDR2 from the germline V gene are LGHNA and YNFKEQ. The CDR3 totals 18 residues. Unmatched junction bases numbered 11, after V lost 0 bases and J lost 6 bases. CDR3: CASSQDPQLAGDYDTQYF. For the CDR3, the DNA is TGTGCCAGCAGCCAAGATCCCCAACTAGCGGGAGATTATGATACGCAGTATTTT.

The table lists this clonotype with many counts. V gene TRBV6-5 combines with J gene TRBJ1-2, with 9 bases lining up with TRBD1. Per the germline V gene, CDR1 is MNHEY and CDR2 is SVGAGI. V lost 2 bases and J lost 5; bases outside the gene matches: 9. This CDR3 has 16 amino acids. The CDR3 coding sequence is TGTGCCAGCAGTTACGCGTGGGGACAGGGCGAGTATGGCTACACCTTC. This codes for CASSYAWGQGEYGYTF.

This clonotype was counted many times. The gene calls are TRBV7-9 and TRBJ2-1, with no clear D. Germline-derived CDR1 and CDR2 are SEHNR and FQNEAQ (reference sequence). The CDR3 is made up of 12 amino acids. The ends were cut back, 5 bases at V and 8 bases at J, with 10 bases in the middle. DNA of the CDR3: TGTGCCAGCAGCGAGTATTCGGATGAGCAGTTCTTC. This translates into CASSEYSDEQFF.

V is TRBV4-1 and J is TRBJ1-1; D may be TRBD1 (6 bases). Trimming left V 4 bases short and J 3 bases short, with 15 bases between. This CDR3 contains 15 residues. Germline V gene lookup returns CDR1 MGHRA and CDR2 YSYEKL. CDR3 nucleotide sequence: TGCGCCAGCAGCCTGAATACAGGGTTGGACACTGAAGCTTTCTTT. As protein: CASSLNTGLDTEAFF.

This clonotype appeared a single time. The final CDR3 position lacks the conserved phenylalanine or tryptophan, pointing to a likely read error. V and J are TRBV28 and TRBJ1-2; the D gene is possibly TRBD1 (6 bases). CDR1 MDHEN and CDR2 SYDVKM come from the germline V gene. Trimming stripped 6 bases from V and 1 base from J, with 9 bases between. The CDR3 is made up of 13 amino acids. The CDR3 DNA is TGTGCCAGCAGCCCCAGGGGTAACTATGGCTACACCTTA. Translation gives CASSPRGNYGYTL.

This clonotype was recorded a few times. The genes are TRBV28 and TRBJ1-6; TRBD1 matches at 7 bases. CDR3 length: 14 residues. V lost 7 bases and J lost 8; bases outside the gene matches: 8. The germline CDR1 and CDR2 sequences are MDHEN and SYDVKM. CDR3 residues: CASKYRGLHSPLHF. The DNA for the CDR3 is TGTGCCAGCAAATACAGGGGTCTACATTCACCCCTCCACTTT.

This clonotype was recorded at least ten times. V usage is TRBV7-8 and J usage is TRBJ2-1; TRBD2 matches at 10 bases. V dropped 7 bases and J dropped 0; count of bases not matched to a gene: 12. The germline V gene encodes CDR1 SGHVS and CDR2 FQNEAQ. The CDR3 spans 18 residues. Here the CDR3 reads CASIRGLAGATSYNEQFF. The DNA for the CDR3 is TGTGCCAGCATCCGGGGGCTAGCGGGAGCCACCTCCTACAATGAGCAGTTCTTC.

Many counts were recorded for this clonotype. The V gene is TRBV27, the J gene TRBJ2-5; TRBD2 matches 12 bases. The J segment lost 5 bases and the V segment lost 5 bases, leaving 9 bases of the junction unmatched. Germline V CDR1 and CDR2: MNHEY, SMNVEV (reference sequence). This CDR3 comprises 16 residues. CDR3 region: CASSPLSSGRAETQYF. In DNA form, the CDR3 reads TGTGCCAGCAGTCCACTTTCTAGCGGGAGGGCGGAGACCCAGTACTTC.

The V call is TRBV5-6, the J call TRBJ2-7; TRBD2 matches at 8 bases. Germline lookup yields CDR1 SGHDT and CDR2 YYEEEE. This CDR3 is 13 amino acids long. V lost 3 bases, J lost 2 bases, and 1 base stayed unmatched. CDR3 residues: CASSWTSTYEQYF. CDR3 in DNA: TGTGCCAGCAGCTGGACTAGCACCTACGAGCAGTACTTC.

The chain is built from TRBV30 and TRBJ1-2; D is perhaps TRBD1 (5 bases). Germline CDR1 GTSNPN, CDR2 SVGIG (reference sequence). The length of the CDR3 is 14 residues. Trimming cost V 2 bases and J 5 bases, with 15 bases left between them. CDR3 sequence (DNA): TGTGCCTGGAGTTACCCAGGGTCTGGATATGGCTACACCTTC. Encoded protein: CAWSYPGSGYGYTF. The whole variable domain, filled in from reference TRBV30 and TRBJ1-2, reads SQTIHQWPATLVQPVGSPLSLECTVEGTSNPNLYWYRQAAGRGLQLLFYSVGIGQISSEVPQNLSASRPQDRQFILSSKKLLLSDSGFYLCAWSYPGSGYGYTFGSGTRLTVV.

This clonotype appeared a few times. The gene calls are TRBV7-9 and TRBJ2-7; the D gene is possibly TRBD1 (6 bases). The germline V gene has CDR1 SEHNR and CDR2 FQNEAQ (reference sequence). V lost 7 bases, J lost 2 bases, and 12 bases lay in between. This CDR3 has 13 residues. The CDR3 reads CASNPGTTYEQYF. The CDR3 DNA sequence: TGTGCCAGCAACCCCGGGACAACCTACGAGCAGTACTTC. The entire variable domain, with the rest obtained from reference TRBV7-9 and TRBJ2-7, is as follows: DTGVSQNPRHKITKRGQNVTFRCDPISEHNRLYWYRQTLGQGPEFLTYFQNEAQLEKSRLLSDRFSAERPKGSFSTLEIQRTEQGDSAMYLCASNPGTTYEQYFGPGTRLTVT.

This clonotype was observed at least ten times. The CDR3 protein is CASSPRTQSSGNTIYF. The CDR3 DNA reads as TGTGCCAGCAGCCCGCGGACTCAGAGCTCTGGAAACACCATATATTTT. The chain recombines TRBV7-2 with TRBJ1-3; D uncertain. From germline, CDR1 is SGHTA and CDR2 FQGNSA. The CDR3 is 16 residues long. Trimming shortened V by 5 bases and J by 0 bases, and 14 bases separated the two germline ends.

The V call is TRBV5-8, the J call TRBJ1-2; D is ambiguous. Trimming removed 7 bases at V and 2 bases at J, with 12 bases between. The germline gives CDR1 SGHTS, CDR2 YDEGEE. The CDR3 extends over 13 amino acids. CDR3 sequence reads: CASPTERNYGYTF. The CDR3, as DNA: TGTGCCAGCCCGACGGAAAGGAACTATGGCTACACCTTC.

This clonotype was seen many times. The chain's CDR3 is CASSFAGVNGELFF. The CDR3 nucleotides are TGTGCCAGCAGTTTTGCGGGAGTGAACGGGGAGCTGTTTTTT. The chain has TRBV27 and TRBJ2-2; TRBD2 matches 7 bases. Germline trimming cut 3 bases from V and 7 bases from J; bases unmatched to any gene: 5. The CDR3 totals 14 residues. The V gene's germline CDR1 is MNHEY and CDR2 SMNVEV (reference sequence).

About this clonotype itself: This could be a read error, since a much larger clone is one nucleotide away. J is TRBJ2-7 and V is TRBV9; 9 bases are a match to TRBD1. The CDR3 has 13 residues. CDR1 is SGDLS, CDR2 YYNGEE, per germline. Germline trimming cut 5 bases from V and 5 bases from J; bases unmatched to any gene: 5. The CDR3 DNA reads TGTGCCAGCAGTGGGACAGGGTCCGACGAGCAGTACTTC. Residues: CASSGTGSDEQYF.

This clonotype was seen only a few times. The CDR3 nucleotides are TGTGCCAGCAGCGTAGGAGGTGAGGACTACGAGCAGTACTTC. It specifies CASSVGGEDYEQYF. The rearrangement joins TRBV9 to TRBJ2-7; unclear D gene. Deletions cut 0 bases from V and 3 bases from J, with 10 bases between. The V gene's germline CDR1 is SGDLS and CDR2 YYNGEE. The CDR3 runs 14 residues.

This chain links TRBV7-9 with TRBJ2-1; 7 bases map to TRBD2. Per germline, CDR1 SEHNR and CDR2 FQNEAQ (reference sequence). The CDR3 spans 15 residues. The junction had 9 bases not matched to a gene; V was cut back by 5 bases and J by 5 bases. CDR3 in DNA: TGTGCCAGCAGCCCCGTTCTAGCGGAGGACAATGAGCAGTTCTTC. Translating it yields CASSPVLAEDNEQFF.